The 26 T cell receptor beta chains in this list originate from one sample, sequenced in a study of shared clonotypes between healthy human individuals. Using immunoSEQ multiplex PCR, the repertoire was profiled, and TCRdb retains in-frame clones only, with some absent. The table shows around 1.9 million clones, with around 93% occurring only once. The naive CD8 fraction comprised CD45RO-negative cells positively selected for CCR7 and excluded terminally differentiated effector memory CD45RA+ cells. The specimen sequenced was naive CD8+ T cells from PBMCs. The receptor source for this set is a young man in good health. Some clones in this sample may be carry-over from other donors' samples.

This sequence joins TRBV6-5 and TRBJ2-5, with D uncertain. This CDR3 spans 14 amino acids. The V gene's germline CDR1 is MNHEY and CDR2 SVGAGI. The germline V and J ends were trimmed by 6 bases and 0 bases, with 11 bases remaining between them. CDR3 bases: TGTGCCAGCAGGAAGCAGGCTTACCAAGAGACCCAGTACTTC. Amino acid sequence: CASRKQAYQETQYF.

The chain carries TRBV12-2 and TRBJ1-5. TRBV12-2 is reported as a pseudogene. The CDR3 totals 17 residues. This CDR3 is CASRLGRREFGNQPQHF. CDR3 DNA sequence: TGTGCAAGCCGCTTGGGCAGAAGGGAATTTGGCAATCAGCCCCAGCATTTT.

The chain is built from TRBV5-5 and TRBJ2-3; TRBD1 might be the D (5 bases). Germline-derived CDR1 and CDR2 are SGHKS and YYEKEE (reference sequence). V lost 2 bases and J lost 0, with 7 bases in between. CDR3 length equals 14 residues. The chain's CDR3 is CASSLQVSTDTQYF. CDR3 coding DNA: TGTGCCAGCAGCTTACAGGTTAGCACAGATACGCAGTATTTT. The variable domain in full, with the rest retrieved from reference TRBV5-5 and TRBJ2-3, is DAGVTQSPTHLIKTRGQQVTLRCSPISGHKSVSWYQQVLGQGPQFIFQYYEKEERGRGNFPDRFSARQFPNYSSELNVNALLLGDSALYLCASSLQVSTDTQYFGPGTRLTVL.

V is TRBV7-4 and J is TRBJ2-7; 12 nucleotides line up with TRBD2. Germline V gives CDR1 SGHVT, CDR2 SQSDAQ. The CDR3 runs 14 residues. Unmatched junction bases numbered 5, after V lost 5 bases and J lost 6 bases. CDR3 sequence (DNA): TGTGCCAGCAGCCCTAGCGGGAGGGCCGTCGAGCAGTACTTC. It codes for CASSPSGRAVEQYF.

J is TRBJ1-1 and V is TRBV4-1; D not resolved. CDR1 and CDR2 from the germline V gene are MGHRA and YSYEKL. Between the trimmed V and J ends, which lost 2 bases and 2 bases, there was a span of 15 bases. The CDR3 loop spans 16 amino acids. The CDR3 loop reads CASSQLTRAANTEAFF. The DNA for the CDR3 is TGCGCCAGCAGCCAATTAACGAGGGCAGCCAACACTGAAGCTTTCTTT.

The chain combines TRBV20-1 with TRBJ1-2; D remains ambiguous. The CDR3 is 10 amino acids. Germline V gene sequence: CDR1 DFQATT, CDR2 SNEGSKA (reference sequence). CDR3 protein: CSGFLYGYTF. CDR3 nucleotide sequence: TGCAGCGGCTTTCTCTATGGCTACACCTTC.

The chain carries TRBV15 and TRBJ2-2; D possibly corresponds to TRBD2 (5 bases). The V end lost 6 bases, the J end lost 6 bases, and 14 bases lay between the germline ends. This CDR3 is 14 amino acids long. Per the germline V gene, CDR1 is LNHNV and CDR2 is YYDKDF (reference sequence). CDR3 in DNA: TGTGCCACCAGAGCAGGAGGAGGACCCGGGGAGCTGTTTTTT. Translating gives CATRAGGGPGELFF.

This clone is a singleton in its sample. The rearrangement joins TRBV6-5 to TRBJ2-5, with 9 bases lining up with TRBD2. The CDR3 covers 16 residues. Losses at the gene ends were 2 bases for V and 5 bases for J; bases not matched to a gene: 9. Germline loops: CDR1 MNHEY, CDR2 SVGAGI. In DNA, the CDR3 is TGTGCCAGCAGTTACGATCTAGCGGGGAATGGGGAGACCCAGTACTTC. Encoded protein: CASSYDLAGNGETQYF.

The V gene is TRBV4-2, the J gene TRBJ2-2; 10 nucleotides line up with TRBD2. CDR3 length: 18 amino acids. The junction had 10 bases not matched to a gene; V was cut back by 4 bases and J by 2 bases. Germline loops: CDR1 LGHNA, CDR2 YNFKEQ. CDR3 residues: CASSPRQREGLNTGELFF. As DNA, the CDR3 is TGTGCCAGCAGCCCGCGGCAGCGGGAGGGCCTAAACACCGGGGAGCTGTTTTTT.

On this clone itself: Other DNA sequences within the sample encode an identical CDR3. This chain links TRBV9 with TRBJ1-2; no reliable D call. The germline CDR1 and CDR2 sequences are SGDLS and YYNGEE. The CDR3 is 12 residues long. V shed 0 bases and J shed 8 bases, with 8 bases lying between them. The CDR3 DNA sequence: TGTGCCAGCAGCGTAGGAGATAGGGGCTACACCTTC. Its translation: CASSVGDRGYTF.

The rearrangement uses TRBV4-1 and TRBJ2-7; TRBD1 might be the D (6 bases). Germline V lookup: CDR1 MGHRA, CDR2 YSYEKL. The CDR3 spans 13 residues. V was clipped by 6 bases and J by 0 bases, with 9 bases between them. The chain's CDR3 is CASRMDSSYEQYF. CDR3 coding DNA: TGCGCCAGCAGGATGGACAGCTCCTACGAGCAGTACTTC.

V gene TRBV29-1 combines with J gene TRBJ2-3, with D maybe TRBD2 (6 bases). The CDR3 runs to 16 residues. Trimming pared 3 bases from V and 1 base from J, leaving 17 bases between. Germline lookup yields CDR1 SQVTM and CDR2 ANQGSEA. CDR3 DNA sequence: TGCAGCGTTGACTGGGGGGAGTCTGTTGGCACAGATACGCAGTATTTT. It codes for CSVDWGESVGTDTQYF.

This clone was seen just once. The gene calls are TRBV5-4 and TRBJ2-7; D uncertain. Trimming shortened V by 4 bases and J by 1 base, and 9 bases separated the two germline ends. Germline V gene sequence: CDR1 SGHNT, CDR2 YYREEE (reference sequence). The length of the CDR3 is 13 residues. CDR3 region: CASSPDDSYEQYF. The CDR3, as DNA: TGTGCCAGCAGCCCGGACGATTCCTACGAGCAGTACTTC. Together with reference TRBV5-4 and TRBJ2-7, the CDR3 gives the full variable domain: ETGVTQSPTHLIKTRGQQVTLRCSSQSGHNTVSWYQQALGQGPQFIFQYYREEENGRGNFPPRFSGLQFPNYSSELNVNALELDDSALYLCASSPDDSYEQYFGPGTRLTVT.

The chain carries TRBV9 and TRBJ1-1; 11 nucleotides match TRBD1. V lost 2 bases to trimming and J lost 7 bases; unmatched junction nucleotides: 7. CDR1 and CDR2 (germline): SGDLS, YYNGEE. CDR3 size: 15 residues. CDR3 DNA: TGTGCCAGCAGCGTGTCCGGGACAGGGGGTAGTGAAGCTTTCTTT. The encoded protein is CASSVSGTGGSEAFF.

In DNA form, the CDR3 reads TGTGCCAGCAGTTTTCTAGCGGGAGACACCGGGGAGCTGTTTTTT. It specifies CASSFLAGDTGELFF. The chain is built from TRBV27 and TRBJ2-2; 10 nucleotides match TRBD2. Germline V gene sequence: CDR1 MNHEY, CDR2 SMNVEV (reference sequence). Trimming took 3 bases from V and 3 from J; bases not matched to a gene: 1. This CDR3 has 15 amino acids.

V gene TRBV19 combines with J gene TRBJ1-2; D gene ambiguous. Trimming left V 5 bases short and J 5 bases short, with 9 bases between. CDR1 and CDR2 (germline): LNHDA, SQIVND (reference sequence). This CDR3 has 12 residues. The CDR3 reads CASSPDLYGYTF. The CDR3 DNA sequence: TGTGCCAGTAGTCCTGACCTTTATGGCTACACCTTC. The variable domain in full, with the rest retrieved from reference TRBV19 and TRBJ1-2, is DGGITQSPKYLFRKEGQNVTLSCEQNLNHDAMYWYRQDPGQGLRLIYYSQIVNDFQKGDIAEGYSVSREKKESFPLTVTSAQKNPTAFYLCASSPDLYGYTFGSGTRLTVV.

This clone appeared a few times. This chain connects TRBV19 to TRBJ1-5; D unresolved. The CDR3 has 15 residues. V lost 1 base, J lost 0 bases, and 7 bases lay in between. CDR1 and CDR2 from the germline V gene are LNHDA and SQIVND (reference sequence). The CDR3 DNA sequence: TGTGCCAGTAGTATAGCCCAGTTTAGCAATCAGCCCCAGCATTTT. Translating it yields CASSIAQFSNQPQHF. Drawing the rest from reference TRBV19 and TRBJ1-5, the complete variable domain is DGGITQSPKYLFRKEGQNVTLSCEQNLNHDAMYWYRQDPGQGLRLIYYSQIVNDFQKGDIAEGYSVSREKKESFPLTVTSAQKNPTAFYLCASSIAQFSNQPQHFGDGTRLSIL.

This chain links TRBV13 with TRBJ1-2; D remains unclear. Germline values: CDR1 PRHDT, CDR2 FYEKMQ (reference sequence). There are 15 residues in the CDR3. Trimming took off 4 bases at V and 4 bases at J, with 16 bases between the two ends. This CDR3 reads CASSYNKVTSYGYTF. In DNA, the CDR3 is TGTGCCAGCAGCTACAACAAGGTTACCTCCTATGGCTACACCTTC.

On this clone itself: The same CDR3 arises from other DNA sequences in this sample as well. V usage is TRBV9 and J usage is TRBJ2-7; 14 bases match TRBD2. CDR3 length equals 15 residues. J lost 5 bases, V lost 0 bases, and 1 base had no gene match. Germline values: CDR1 SGDLS, CDR2 YYNGEE. The CDR3 DNA sequence: TGTGCCAGCAGCGTAGGGGGACTAGCGGGAGACGAGCAGTACTTC. It translates to CASSVGGLAGDEQYF.

The chain uses TRBV29-1 and TRBJ1-5; 7 bases align to TRBD1. Unmatched junction bases numbered 9, after V lost 6 bases and J lost 10 bases. Germline lookup yields CDR1 SQVTM and CDR2 ANQGSEA. This CDR3 region has 12 residues. CDR3 sequence: CSVRDSLEPQHF. CDR3 DNA: TGCAGCGTCCGGGACAGTCTAGAACCCCAGCATTTT.

The chain links TRBV6-6 to TRBJ2-3; D is uncertain. The CDR3 loop spans 16 amino acids. Trimming shortened V by 6 bases and J by 5 bases, and 21 bases separated the two germline ends. Germline V CDR1 and CDR2: MNHNY, SVGAGI (reference sequence). The CDR3 loop is CASRYPGSPHQDTQYF. CDR3 coding DNA: TGTGCCAGCAGGTATCCTGGCAGCCCTCATCAAGATACGCAGTATTTT.

The rearrangement links TRBV19 to TRBJ1-2, with D hard to call. Germline lookup yields CDR1 LNHDA and CDR2 SQIVND (reference sequence). Trimming took off 0 bases at V and 8 bases at J, with 13 bases between the two ends. CDR3 length: 14 amino acids. Here the CDR3 DNA reads TGTGCCAGTAGTATAGATGTGGAGTCTTACGGCTACACCTTC. This gives the protein CASSIDVESYGYTF.

The rearrangement links TRBV6-1 to TRBJ2-2; 12 bases agree with TRBD1. The CDR3 length is 16 residues. The trim removed 4 bases at V and 9 bases at J, leaving 9 bases unmatched. Germline CDR1 and CDR2: MNHNS and SASEGT. In nucleotides, the CDR3 is TGTGCCAGCAGTGTTCCGGGACAGGGGGCGCGATGGGAGCTGTTTTTT. Residues: CASSVPGQGARWELFF.

V is TRBV18 and J is TRBJ2-1; TRBD1 aligns across 9 bases. The V segment lost 4 bases and the J segment 2 bases; nucleotides outside the gene matches: 3. The CDR3 contains 15 residues. Germline loops: CDR1 KGHSH, CDR2 LQKENI. CDR3 in DNA: TGTGCCAGCTCACAGGGACAGGGTGCCTACAATGAGCAGTTCTTC. Translation gives CASSQGQGAYNEQFF. The whole variable domain, remainder taken from reference TRBV18 and TRBJ2-1, is NAGVMQNPRHLVRRRGQEARLRCSPMKGHSHVYWYRQLPEEGLKFMVYLQKENIIDESGMPKERFSAEFPKEGPSILRIQQVVRGDSAAYFCASSQGQGAYNEQFFGPGTRLTVL.

The J gene is TRBJ2-7, the V gene TRBV9; TRBD1 matches 9 bases. CDR1 and CDR2 from the germline V gene are SGDLS and YYNGEE. V shed 3 bases, J shed 6 bases, and the junction held 13 bases outside the gene matches. The CDR3 runs to 16 residues. The CDR3 loop is CASSAFPGTGSSEQYF. CDR3 coding DNA: TGTGCCAGCAGCGCCTTCCCCGGGACAGGGTCCAGCGAGCAGTACTTC.

V usage is TRBV10-1 and J usage is TRBJ1-2, with D unresolved. Germline V gives CDR1 WNHNN, CDR2 SYGVQD (reference sequence). The CDR3 has 13 amino acids. V lost 3 bases and J 3 bases, leaving 8 bases between the germline ends. The CDR3 region has the DNA TGCGCCAGCAGTGAAAGTGGATACTATGGCTACACCTTC. Translation gives CASSESGYYGYTF.